The clone carrying this T cell receptor (beta chain) has only a few counts. The age range of participants was about 18 to 95 years, with residence in under 25 US areas. Cohorts were determined from participant-reported clinical history. These data come from a study of blood T cell repertoires in COVID-19. Study context: Cohort 3 recovery required two negative PCRs, clearance, or symptom resolution.

The V end lost 3 bases, the J end lost 4 bases, and 9 bases lay between the germline ends. The CDR3 has 13 amino acids. Germline V CDR1 and CDR2: KGHSH, LQKENI. Under the authors' procedure: Reference gene primer amplification yielded estimated nucleated cell counts. The protocol was immunoSEQ multiplex PCR, while the TCRdb copy is restricted to in-frame clones and leaves out a portion. The V and J calls and the clone size are those of that table, but D and trimming were determined from the DNA. The table has over 250,000 clones, 70% to 90% seen once. This rearrangement joins TRBV18 to TRBJ1-2, with D unresolved. The sample comprised PBMCs or T cells enriched from blood (not recorded which). The clonotype comes from a woman aged 60-75 years in a cohort exposed to, infected with or recovered from COVID-19 (not recorded which). The CDR3 nucleotides read TGTGCCAGCTCACCCGACGGCGGCTATGGCTACACCTTC. Residues: CASSPDGGYGYTF.